This T cell receptor beta chain is from a study of blood T cell repertoires in COVID-19. Study context: COVID-19 samples collected from the United States, Italy and Spain covered acute and convalescent phases. T cells, B-cell-depleted T cells, or PBMCs supplied cDNA or gDNA.

The CDR3 has 13 amino acids. CDR1 and CDR2 from the germline V gene are SGHTA and FQGNSA. The germline V and J ends were trimmed by 7 bases and 6 bases, with 15 bases remaining between them. Authors' processing steps: Estimated nucleated cell counts came from reference gene primer amplification. TCRdb keeps only in-frame clones here, not all; method: immunoSEQ multiplex PCR. V, J and clone size reflect that table, while D and trimming were determined from the DNA. The sample includes 100,000 to 140,000 clones, under 95% of them seen just once. The sequence was collected from a woman between 25 and 40 years old with acute or convalescent COVID-19. The chain employs TRBV7-2 and TRBJ1-1, with D unresolved. Sample: peripheral blood. CDR3 in amino acids: CASTFGPPSEAFF. Here the CDR3 DNA reads TGTGCCAGCACCTTTGGCCCTCCTTCTGAAGCTTTCTTT.